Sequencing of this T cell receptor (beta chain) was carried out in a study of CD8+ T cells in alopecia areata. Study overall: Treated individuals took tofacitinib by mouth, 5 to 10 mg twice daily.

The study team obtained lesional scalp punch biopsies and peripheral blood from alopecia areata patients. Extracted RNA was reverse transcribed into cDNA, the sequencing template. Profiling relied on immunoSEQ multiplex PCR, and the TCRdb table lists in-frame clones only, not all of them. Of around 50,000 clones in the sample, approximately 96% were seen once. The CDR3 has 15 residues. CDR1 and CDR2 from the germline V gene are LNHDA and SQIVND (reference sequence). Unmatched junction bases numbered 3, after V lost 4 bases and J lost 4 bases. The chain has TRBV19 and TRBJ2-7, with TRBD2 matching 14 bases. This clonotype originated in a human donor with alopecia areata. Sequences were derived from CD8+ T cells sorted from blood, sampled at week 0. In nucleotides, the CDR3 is TGTGCCAGTAGTACGGGACTAGCGGGGGCTTACGAGCAGTACTTC. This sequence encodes CASSTGLAGAYEQYF.